This passage covers 3 T cell receptor beta chains from one sample sequenced in a study of T cell repertoires in cytomegalovirus infection. MiXCR was run by TCRdb on the reads, yielding one entry per CDR3 protein. The sample records roughly 990,000 distinct CDR3 sequences, approximately 33% being singletons. The antigens of these receptors remain unknown. Sequenced material: cultured CD8+ T cells from PBMCs, taken from culture after CMV antigen stimulation. These receptors were collected from a human donor in good health (CMV status not recorded). Some clones in this sample may be carry-over from other donors' samples.

This clonotype has at least ten counts. The chain couples TRBV6-1 to TRBJ2-3; 10 bases are a match to TRBD1. The V gene end was trimmed by 3 bases and the J gene end by 4 bases; junction bases not matched to a gene: 4. CDR3 length: 15 amino acids. Germline CDR1 is MNHNS and CDR2 is SASEGT. CDR3: CASSELTGGADTQYF. CDR3 DNA: TGTGCCAGCAGTGAGTTGACAGGGGGCGCAGATACGCAGTATTTT.

The V and J genes are TRBV9 and TRBJ2-4; D gene unclear. Germline V gene sequence: CDR1 SGDLS, CDR2 YYNGEE. Trimming pared 4 bases from V and 0 bases from J, leaving 8 bases between. The CDR3 extends over 14 amino acids. CDR3 loop: CASSPDRAKNIQYF. The CDR3 region has the DNA TGTGCCAGCAGCCCTGATCGAGCCAAAAACATTCAGTACTTC.

V is TRBV20-1 and J is TRBJ2-3; D assignment may be TRBD1 or TRBD2 (7 bases each). The germline V gene has CDR1 DFQATT and CDR2 SNEGSKA (reference sequence). The length of the CDR3 is 13 residues. V lost 6 bases and J lost 4, with 14 bases in between. The CDR3 DNA reads TGCAGTGCCAGGGGGGGGGGCGCAGATACGCAGTATTTT. Protein product: CSARGGGADTQYF.